The source of this T cell receptor beta chain is a study of Graves' ophthalmopathy and Graves' hyperthyroidism (dated by TCRdb to 2016 to 2019). About the full investigation: Peripheral blood was collected before any treatment was given, at the time of initial diagnosis. Once sampling was done, hyperthyroidism patients were given methimazole at a starting dose of 30 mg daily, while ophthalmopathy patients were given high-dose intravenous methylprednisolone. To tell Graves' ophthalmopathy apart from Graves' hyperthyroidism, and to predict which patients would progress to ophthalmopathy, the study relied on TCR beta repertoire signatures. To explore V-J signatures that distinguish ophthalmopathy from hyperthyroidism, a discovery set of more than 90 patients was enrolled, made up of under 50 with ophthalmopathy and 57 with stable hyperthyroidism. In total, over 130 blood samples were TCR-sequenced: approximately 40 ophthalmopathy, some 72 hyperthyroidism and roughly 17 hyperthyroidism-to-ophthalmopathy patients. An independent validation cohort was composed of 18 hyperthyroidism patients and around 16 patients who later progressed from hyperthyroidism to ophthalmopathy. T-cell repertoires of thyroid tissue and blood were compared in 5 or 6 hyperthyroidism patients.

Overall results and qualifications from the work: In validation, the model predicted ophthalmopathy progression with more than 55% sensitivity and around 72% specificity; roughly eleven predicted patients were CT-confirmed with GO in a median of approximately 6.5 months. Among expanded thyroid clonotypes with frequency above 0.001, most also showed up in blood, which suggests that blood repertoires may reflect the thyroid immune response. The 13-signature model separated ophthalmopathy from stable hyperthyroidism with around 90% sensitivity and less than 83% specificity in cross-validation, and 80%/75% in the test set. No statistical method was used to predetermine the sample size, and group allocation was not hidden from the investigators.

For repertoire sequencing, TCR beta CDR3 regions were amplified from RNA transcripts. HTBI primers and the Qiagen OneStep RT-PCR kit were used in a first-round RT-PCR, which was followed by a second-round multiplex PCR, size selection and purification. Sequencing of the libraries was carried out on an Illumina HiSeq2000 in paired-end mode with 100 bp reads. The source study handled its data this way. Reads were processed with SOAPnuke, discarding reads with adapters, uncalled bases, mean Phred below 15, or no exact constant-primer or identifier match. COPE v1.2.5 was used to merge high-quality paired reads. Clonotypes were defined as unique nucleotide sequences and were aligned to IMGT TRB V, D and J references using MiTCR v1.1. Only V-J combinations with frequency above 0.0001 were analysed, covering approximately 99% of repertoires. A TCR clonal expansion and chaos score per V-J combination was defined as the ratio of F50 clonal expansion to chaos observed in the TCRdist matrix. Welch's t-statistics and random forest were used to reduce features to more than ten V-J combinations, which were fed into a naive Bayes classifier. The Morisita-Horn index was used to measure how similar the thyroid and blood repertoires were. TCRdb passed the public sequencing reads through fastp at Q25 and MiXCR, retaining productive beta sequences. Rows with one shared CDR3 protein collapse into an entry with the most common genes and DNA. The authors' filters were not applied to this entry. The sample profile shows 350,000 or so distinct CDR3 sequences; roughly 15% of them were found once. Approximately 13% of the sample is taken by the ten largest.

This clonotype has ten or more counts. This clone's antigen is unknown. No much larger clonotype is one base removed from it; base qualities were not supplied. At the junction V is shortened by 5 bases and J by 7 bases, with 9 bases in between. Taken from the germline V gene, the CDR1 and CDR2 loops are SGHTA and FQGNSA. The CDR3 numbers 12 residues from cysteine through phenylalanine. The entry retains the CDR3 DNA only, 36 bases that are in frame from base 1. Patients with ophthalmopathy had moderately to severely active disease, with a Clinical Activity Score of 3 or more, a NOSPECS grade of 4 or more, and a disease duration of less than 3 months. Patients were excluded if they had other autoimmune diseases, uncontrolled infections, pregnancy or lactation. Clinical symptoms, serum thyroxine, TRAb, thyroid ultrasound and orbital computed tomography were used for diagnosis. PBMCs were isolated from approximately 10 ml of fresh peripheral blood by Ficoll-Paque density gradient centrifugation. Total RNA was extracted with Trizol reagent and quality-checked on an Agilent 2100 Bioanalyzer.

The sample consisted of peripheral blood. This TCR came from an adult man with Graves' ophthalmopathy. The sequence joins TRBV7-2 to TRBJ1-5; no D gene can be assigned with confidence. The CDR3 corresponds to CASSLKAQPQHF. The nucleotides are TGTGCCAGCAGCCTAAAGGCACAGCCCCAGCATTTT.